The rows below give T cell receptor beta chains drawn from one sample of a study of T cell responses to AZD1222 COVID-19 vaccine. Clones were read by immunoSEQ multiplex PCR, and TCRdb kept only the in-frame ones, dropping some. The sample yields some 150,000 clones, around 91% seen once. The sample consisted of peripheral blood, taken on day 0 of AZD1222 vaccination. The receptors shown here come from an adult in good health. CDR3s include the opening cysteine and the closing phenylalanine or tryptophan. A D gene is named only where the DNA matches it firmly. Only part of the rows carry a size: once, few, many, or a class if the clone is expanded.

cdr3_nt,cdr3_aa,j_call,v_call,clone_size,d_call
TGTGCCAGCAGCAAAGGACGTGGAGTTGAGACGGCCACCTACGAGCAGTACTTC,CASSKGRGVETATYEQYF,TRBJ2-7,TRBV21-1,-,-
TGTGCCAGCAGCCCAGCGGGAGGGTTAGGCAATGAGCAGTTCTTC,CASSPAGGLGNEQFF,TRBJ2-1,TRBV14,-,TRBD2
TGTGCCAGCAGTCCAACGACGTGGATAAACACCGGGGAGCTGTTTTTT,CASSPTTWINTGELFF,TRBJ2-2,TRBV9,-,-
TGTGCCAGCAGCCTGCGGGGAGAGGGGCTAGCCAAAAACATTCAGTACTTC,CASSLRGEGLAKNIQYF,TRBJ2-4,TRBV13,-,-
TGTGCCATCAGTGAGGGGACAATGTTTTCACCCCTCCACTTT,CAISEGTMFSPLHF,TRBJ1-6,TRBV10-3,-,-
TGTGCCAGCAGCCCAGGGGGAGAGACCCAGTACTTC,CASSPGGETQYF,TRBJ2-5,TRBV9,-,TRBD1
TGTGCCAGCAGCCAAGATACACTCCTCTCTGGAAACACCATATATTTT,CASSQDTLLSGNTIYF,TRBJ1-3,TRBV14,-,-
TGCAGCGGGGACAGGGGGAATGAGCAGTTCTTC,CSGDRGNEQFF,TRBJ2-1,TRBV29-1,-,TRBD1
TGTGCCAGCAGCTTATATCTAGCGGGTGCGTCGAATGAGCAGTTCTTC,CASSLYLAGASNEQFF,TRBJ2-1,TRBV11-2,-,TRBD2
TGTGCCAGCAGTTTAAGCGGGACACGGAGGATAGCTTTCTTT,CASSLSGTRRIAFF,TRBJ1-1,TRBV27,-,-
TGTGCCAGCAGTTACCCTAAAAAAGGGACAGGGGGAACCGAGCAGTACTTC,CASSYPKKGTGGTEQYF,TRBJ2-7,TRBV6-2/TRBV6-3,-,TRBD1
TGTGCCAGCAGTCCAGGACAGGCAAACACTGAAGCTTTCTTT,CASSPGQANTEAFF,TRBJ1-1,TRBV9,-,TRBD1
TGTGCCAGCAGCTTGCTGGACGGAAATCAGCCCCAGCATTTT,CASSLLDGNQPQHF,TRBJ1-5,TRBV28,-,-
TGTGCCAGCAGTCACGGGGGGGTCTCCTACAATGAGCAGTTCTTC,CASSHGGVSYNEQFF,TRBJ2-1,TRBV6-5,-,TRBD2
TGTGCCAGTAGTCAACTCCATGGACAGGGTTCCTACGAGCAGTACTTC,CASSQLHGQGSYEQYF,TRBJ2-7,TRBV19,-,TRBD1
TGCAGTGCTAGTGGGGGGATCGGAAACACCATATATTTT,CSASGGIGNTIYF,TRBJ1-3,TRBV20-1,-,-
TGTGCCACCAGCAGAGAAGGCGGGTCGGGAGGGGAGCAGTACTTC,CATSREGGSGGEQYF,TRBJ2-7,TRBV15,-,TRBD2
TGTGCCAGCAGTGACGGGGGCGCCCTCCCCGAGCAGTACTTC,CASSDGGALPEQYF,TRBJ2-7,TRBV7-2,-,-
TGTGCCGCCCACGGCGGGGGACCGCAAGAGACCCAGTACTTC,CAAHGGGPQETQYF,TRBJ2-5,TRBV28,-,TRBD2
TGTGCCAGCAGCGGTATGACGGGCGGACGCCGGGGCTATGGCTACACCTTC,CASSGMTGGRRGYGYTF,TRBJ1-2,TRBV9,once,-
TGCGCCAGCAGCCAAGATCGAGGCTTAGCCGAGGCGGAGGACACTGAAGCTTTCTTT,CASSQDRGLAEAEDTEAFF,TRBJ1-1,TRBV4-1,-,-
TGTGCCAGCAGCGGGGGTCTGTACCAAGAGACCCAGTACTTC,CASSGGLYQETQYF,TRBJ2-5,TRBV27,-,-
TGCGCCAGCAGCCAAGATGGAACATCAGATACGCAGTATTTT,CASSQDGTSDTQYF,TRBJ2-3,TRBV4-3,-,-
TGTGCCTGGAGTTCTAGCTCCGGGGAGCTGTTTTTT,CAWSSSSGELFF,TRBJ2-2,TRBV30,-,-
TGTGCCAGCAGCTTCACAGGGGACGAGCAGTTCTTC,CASSFTGDEQFF,TRBJ2-1,TRBV5-5,-,TRBD1
TGTGCCAGCAGCGTAGGGGTAGGGATCGGGGAGCTGTTTTTT,CASSVGVGIGELFF,TRBJ2-2,TRBV9,-,-
TGTGCCAGCAGCTTCCAAGCGCTTAGCTCCTACAATGAGCAGTTCTTC,CASSFQALSSYNEQFF,TRBJ2-1,TRBV7-2,-,-
TGTGCCATCAGTGACACAGGTTTTGGCAATCAGCCCCAGCATTTT,CAISDTGFGNQPQHF,TRBJ1-5,TRBV10-3,-,-
TGTGCCAGCTCCAACGACGGGAACTCCTACGAGCAGTACTTC,CASSNDGNSYEQYF,TRBJ2-7,TRBV18,-,-
TGTGCCAGCAGTTACTCTGGGCCCGGACCCGGGGAGACCCAGTACTTC,CASSYSGPGPGETQYF,TRBJ2-5,TRBV6-5,-,-
TGTGCCAGCAGCCTCATCCCGGGTGGATCCGGGGGCGAGCAGTACTTC,CASSLIPGGSGGEQYF,TRBJ2-7,TRBV6-2/TRBV6-3,-,-
TGTGCCAGCAGCGTAGCAGGCGGAACCTACGAGCAGTACTTC,CASSVAGGTYEQYF,TRBJ2-7,TRBV9,few,-
TGCGCCAGCAGGACTCCGACCGGGGAGCTGTTTTTT,CASRTPTGELFF,TRBJ2-2,TRBV4-1,-,-
TGTGCCAGCAGCGTACGGGTCGGTACTGAAGCTTTCTTT,CASSVRVGTEAFF,TRBJ1-1,TRBV9,-,-
TGTGCCAGTAGTGACAGGGGTGGAAGCACAGATACGCAGTATTTT,CASSDRGGSTDTQYF,TRBJ2-3,TRBV19,-,TRBD1
TGTGCCAGTAGTTCCCCTAGCGGAATAGGGGCTAGCACAGATACGCAGTATTTT,CASSSPSGIGASTDTQYF,TRBJ2-3,TRBV19,-,TRBD2
TGTGCCAGCAGTTTACCTCACCGGATTGAAGCTTTCTTT,CASSLPHRIEAFF,TRBJ1-1,TRBV28,few,-
TGCGCCAGCAGCCCGCCGGGACAGGTTTCCTACGAGCAGTACTTC,CASSPPGQVSYEQYF,TRBJ2-7,TRBV5-1,-,TRBD1
TGTGCCAGCAGTTACCGACCGGGACATAGTAATTCACCCCTCCACTTT,CASSYRPGHSNSPLHF,TRBJ1-6,TRBV28,once,-
TGTGCCAGTAGTATGGGGGATGAGCAGTACTTC,CASSMGDEQYF,TRBJ2-7,TRBV19,-,-
TGTGCCAGCTGCGACCATGTGTTCTATGAGCAGTTCTTC,CASCDHVFYEQFF,TRBJ2-1,TRBV12-3/TRBV12-4,-,-
TGTGCCAGCTCACCGTCCGGGACTAGCGGGAACACCGGGGAGCTGTTTTTT,CASSPSGTSGNTGELFF,TRBJ2-2,TRBV18,-,TRBD2
TGTGCCAGCAGCTTGAGGAAGACAGGGTCGGAGACCCAGTACTTC,CASSLRKTGSETQYF,TRBJ2-5,TRBV5-4,-,TRBD1
TGTGCCATCAGTGAGTCAGGCAGGACCACCTACAATGAGCAGTTCTTC,CAISESGRTTYNEQFF,TRBJ2-1,TRBV10-3,-,-
TGTGCCAGCAGGCCCGGGGGGGTGAATCAGCCCCAGCATTTT,CASRPGGVNQPQHF,TRBJ1-5,TRBV6-5,many,-
TGTGCCAGCAGCTTAGCCCCGACTAGCGGACAAGAGACCCAGTACTTC,CASSLAPTSGQETQYF,TRBJ2-5,TRBV7-6,-,TRBD2
TGTGCCAGCAGGCCCCCCAAGTACTTC,CASRPPKYF,TRBJ2-4,TRBV5-4,-,-
TGTGCCAGCAGCCCAGCGGGAGGCGAGGAGCAAGAGACCCAGTACTTC,CASSPAGGEEQETQYF,TRBJ2-5,TRBV4-2,-,TRBD2
TGCGCCAGCAGCTTTGGCGGGACAGTATCCTACGAGCAGTACTTC,CASSFGGTVSYEQYF,TRBJ2-7,TRBV5-1,-,-
TGTGCCACCCAGTATTCCACAGATACGCAGTATTTT,CATQYSTDTQYF,TRBJ2-3,TRBV5-4,-,-
TGCGCCAGCAGCCAACCAATCAGTAAGGCCAGGGAGACCCAGTACTTC,CASSQPISKARETQYF,TRBJ2-5,TRBV4-1,-,-
TGTGCCAGCATGGGAATAGCGGGAGTCCCAGGCGGGGAGCTGTTTTTT,CASMGIAGVPGGELFF,TRBJ2-2,TRBV19,once,TRBD2
TGTGCCAGCAGCCAAGATCGTAAAGGGGTCCGATTTGATACGCAGTATTTT,CASSQDRKGVRFDTQYF,TRBJ2-3,TRBV4-2,once,-